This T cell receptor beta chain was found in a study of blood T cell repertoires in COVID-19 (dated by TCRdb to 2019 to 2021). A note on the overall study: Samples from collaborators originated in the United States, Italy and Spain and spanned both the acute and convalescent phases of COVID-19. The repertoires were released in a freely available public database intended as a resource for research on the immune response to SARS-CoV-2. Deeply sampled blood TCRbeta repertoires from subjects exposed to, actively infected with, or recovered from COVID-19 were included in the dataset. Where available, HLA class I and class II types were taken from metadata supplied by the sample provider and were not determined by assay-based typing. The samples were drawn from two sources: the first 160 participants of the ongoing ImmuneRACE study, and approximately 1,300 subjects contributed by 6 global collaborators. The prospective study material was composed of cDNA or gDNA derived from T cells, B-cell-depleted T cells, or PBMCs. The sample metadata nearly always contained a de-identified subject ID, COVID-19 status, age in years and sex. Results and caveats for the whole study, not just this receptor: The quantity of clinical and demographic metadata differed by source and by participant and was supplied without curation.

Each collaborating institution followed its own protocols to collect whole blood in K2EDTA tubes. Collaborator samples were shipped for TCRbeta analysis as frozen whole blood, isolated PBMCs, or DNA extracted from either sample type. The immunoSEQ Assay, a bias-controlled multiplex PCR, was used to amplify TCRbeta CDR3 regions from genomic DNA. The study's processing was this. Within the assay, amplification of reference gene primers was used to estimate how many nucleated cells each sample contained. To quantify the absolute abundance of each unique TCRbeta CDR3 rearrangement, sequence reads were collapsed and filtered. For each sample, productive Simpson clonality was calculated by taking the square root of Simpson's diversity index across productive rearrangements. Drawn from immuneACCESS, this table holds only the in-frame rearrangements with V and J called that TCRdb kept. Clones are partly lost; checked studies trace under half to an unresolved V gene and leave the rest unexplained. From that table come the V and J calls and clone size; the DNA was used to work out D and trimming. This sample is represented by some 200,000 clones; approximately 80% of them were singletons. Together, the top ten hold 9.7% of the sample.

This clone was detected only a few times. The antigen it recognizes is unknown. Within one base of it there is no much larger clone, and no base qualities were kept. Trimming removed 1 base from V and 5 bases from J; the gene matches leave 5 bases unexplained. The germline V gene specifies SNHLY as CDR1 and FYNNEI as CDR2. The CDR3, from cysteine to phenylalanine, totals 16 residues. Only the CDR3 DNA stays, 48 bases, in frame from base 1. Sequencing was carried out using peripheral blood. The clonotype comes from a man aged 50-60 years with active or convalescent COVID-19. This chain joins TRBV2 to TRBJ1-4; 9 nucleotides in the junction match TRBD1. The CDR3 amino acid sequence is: CASSEGWDRENEKLFF. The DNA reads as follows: TGTGCCAGCAGTGAAGGGTGGGACAGGGAAAATGAAAAACTGTTTTTT.